The source of this T cell receptor beta chain is a study of blood T cell repertoires in COVID-19. This clone was seen a few times. Sequencing used immunoSEQ multiplex PCR; TCRdb keeps in-frame clones, though not all of them. The sample records tens of thousands of clones, around 90% being singletons. Germline loops: CDR1 ENHRY, CDR2 SYGVKD. The CDR3 contains 13 residues. Trimming took off 3 bases at V and 8 bases at J, with 13 bases between the two ends. The sample comprised peripheral blood. The gene calls are TRBV10-3 and TRBJ1-2; tentatively, D is TRBD1 (6 bases). This TCR was sampled from a woman in her 70s with active COVID-19. DNA of the CDR3: TGTGCCATCAGTGAAGGGGGGGCAGGCGGCTACACCTTC. Amino acids: CAISEGGAGGYTF.